This passage covers 10 T cell receptor beta chains from one sample sequenced in a study of blood T cell repertoires in COVID-19. Only in-frame clones appear in the TCRdb table, and some are missing; sequencing was by immunoSEQ multiplex PCR. The sample lists more than 300,000 clones; more than 75% were seen once. Sequenced sample: peripheral blood. These receptor sequences come from a woman in her 30s with COVID-19, enrolled during active disease.

At least ten counts were recorded for this clone. Other DNA sequences in this sample translate to the same CDR3. V usage is TRBV27 and J usage is TRBJ2-6; no clear D gene. CDR1 and CDR2 from the germline V gene are MNHEY and SMNVEV (reference sequence). This CDR3 is 16 amino acids long. V was shortened by 4 bases and J by 0 bases, with 10 bases between the two germline ends. As DNA, the CDR3 is TGTGCCAGCAGTTCCGGTCGCCTCTCTGGGGCCAACGTCCTGACTTTC. Protein: CASSSGRLSGANVLTF.

This clone was detected only once. The chain has TRBV9 and TRBJ2-1; D is undetermined. Germline-derived CDR1 and CDR2 are SGDLS and YYNGEE. This CDR3 is 14 amino acids long. Trimming pared 0 bases from V and 6 bases from J, leaving 10 bases between. DNA of the CDR3: TGTGCCAGCAGCGTAGTAGCTGGCTCCAATGAGCAGTTCTTC. Encoded protein: CASSVVAGSNEQFF. Looking up the rest from reference TRBV9 and TRBJ2-1 gives the full variable domain: DSGVTQTPKHLITATGQRVTLRCSPRSGDLSVYWYQQSLDQGLQFLIQYYNGEERAKGNILERFSAQQFPDLHSELNLSSLELGDSALYFCASSVVAGSNEQFFGPGTRLTVL.

The V gene is TRBV3-1 (or the pseudogene TRBV3-2), the J gene TRBJ1-6, with D possibly being TRBD1 (6 bases). From germline, CDR1 is LGHDT and CDR2 YNNKEL (reference sequence). Deletions cut 1 base from V and 5 bases from J, with 9 bases between. The CDR3 extends over 15 amino acids. The CDR3: CASSQGRGDNSPLHF. Written as DNA, the CDR3 is TGTGCCAGCAGCCAAGGCAGGGGAGATAATTCACCCCTCCACTTT.

This clone appeared a few times. This rearrangement joins TRBV7-9 to TRBJ1-2; 9 nucleotides agree with TRBD1. This CDR3 spans 15 amino acids. Germline V CDR1 and CDR2: SEHNR, FQNEAQ (reference sequence). The J segment lost 3 bases and the V segment lost 6 bases, leaving 8 bases of the junction unmatched. The CDR3 loop is CASSRTGGADYGYTF. DNA for the CDR3: TGTGCCAGCAGTCGTACAGGGGGCGCAGACTATGGCTACACCTTC. Filled out from reference TRBV7-9 and TRBJ1-2, the complete variable domain reads DTGVSQNPRHKITKRGQNVTFRCDPISEHNRLYWYRQTLGQGPEFLTYFQNEAQLEKSRLLSDRFSAERPKGSFSTLEIQRTEQGDSAMYLCASSRTGGADYGYTFGSGTRLTVV.

The chain joins TRBV5-1 to TRBJ1-2, with TRBD1 as a possible D gene (5 bases). This CDR3 contains 15 residues. Germline-derived CDR1 and CDR2 are SGHRS and YFSETQ. V was clipped by 4 bases and J by 4 bases, with 17 bases between them. The CDR3 DNA follows: TGCGCCAGCAGCACGAATAGGGGCAACCTCTATGGCTACACCTTC. Its translation: CASSTNRGNLYGYTF.

V gene TRBV19 combines with J gene TRBJ2-2, with 12 nucleotides matching TRBD2. J was trimmed by 5 bases and V by 6 bases; bases with no gene match: 10. CDR3 length: 17 residues. The V gene's germline CDR1 is LNHDA and CDR2 SQIVND (reference sequence). The CDR3 DNA reads as TGTGCCAGTAGCCACTCGACTAGCGGGAGACTGACCGGGGAGCTGTTTTTT. This sequence encodes CASSHSTSGRLTGELFF. Together with reference TRBV19 and TRBJ2-2, the CDR3 gives the full variable domain: DGGITQSPKYLFRKEGQNVTLSCEQNLNHDAMYWYRQDPGQGLRLIYYSQIVNDFQKGDIAEGYSVSREKKESFPLTVTSAQKNPTAFYLCASSHSTSGRLTGELFFGEGSRLTVL.

The V gene is TRBV28, the J gene TRBJ2-5; 10 nucleotides line up with TRBD2. J was trimmed by 5 bases and V by 8 bases; bases with no gene match: 14. This CDR3 has 16 residues. Germline V gene data show CDR1 as MDHEN and CDR2 as SYDVKM. The CDR3 nucleotides read TGTGCCAGCTCCCACGGGGCTAGCGGGAGAGGGGAGACCCAGTACTTC. This sequence encodes CASSHGASGRGETQYF.

The chain is built from TRBV5-1 and TRBJ1-3; 9 nucleotides match TRBD1. Germline loops: CDR1 SGHRS, CDR2 YFSETQ. J was trimmed by 3 bases and V by 4 bases; bases with no gene match: 8. The CDR3 totals 16 residues. The CDR3 region is CASSPVPGQGGNTIYF. The CDR3 DNA follows: TGCGCCAGCAGCCCGGTCCCGGGACAGGGTGGAAACACCATATATTTT. The variable domain in full, completed from reference TRBV5-1 and TRBJ1-3, reads KAGVTQTPRYLIKTRGQQVTLSCSPISGHRSVSWYQQTPGQGLQFLFEYFSETQRNKGNFPGRFSGRQFSNSRSEMNVSTLELGDSALYLCASSPVPGQGGNTIYFGEGSWLTVV.

This chain joins TRBV25-1 and TRBJ1-1; D is unresolved. The germline V gene encodes CDR1 MGHDK and CDR2 SYGVNS. This CDR3 is 15 amino acids long. V was trimmed by 3 bases and J by 3 bases, leaving 14 bases between them. Written as DNA, the CDR3 is TGTGCCAGCAGTGATCGCGAAATTCAGGACACTGAAGCTTTCTTT. Translated: CASSDREIQDTEAFF.

V and J are TRBV6-1 and TRBJ2-5, with 9 positions matching TRBD2. V dropped 1 base and J dropped 5; count of bases not matched to a gene: 5. CDR1 and CDR2 (germline): MNHNS, SASEGT. The CDR3 is 15 residues long. The CDR3 here is CASSEVAGGRETQYF. In DNA form, the CDR3 reads TGTGCCAGCAGTGAAGTCGCGGGAGGGCGCGAGACCCAGTACTTC.